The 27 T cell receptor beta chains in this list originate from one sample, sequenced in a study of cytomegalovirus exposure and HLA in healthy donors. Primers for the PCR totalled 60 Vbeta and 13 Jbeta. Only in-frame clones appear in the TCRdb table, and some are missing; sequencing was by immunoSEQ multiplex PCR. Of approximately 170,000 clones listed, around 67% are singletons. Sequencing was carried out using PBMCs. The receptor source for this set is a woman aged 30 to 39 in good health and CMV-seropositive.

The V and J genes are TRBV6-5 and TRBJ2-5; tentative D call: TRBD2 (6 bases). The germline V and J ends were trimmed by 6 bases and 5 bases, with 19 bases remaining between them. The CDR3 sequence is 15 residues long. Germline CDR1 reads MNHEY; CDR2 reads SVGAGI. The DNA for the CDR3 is TGTGCCAGCAGAGGCGGAGGTGGGGCGGGGGAGACCCAGTACTTC. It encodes CASRGGGGAGETQYF.

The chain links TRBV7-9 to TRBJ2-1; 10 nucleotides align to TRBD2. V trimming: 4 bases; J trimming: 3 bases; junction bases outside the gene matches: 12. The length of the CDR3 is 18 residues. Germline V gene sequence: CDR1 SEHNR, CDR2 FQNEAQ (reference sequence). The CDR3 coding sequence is TGTGCCAGCAGCTCGCCCCAAGTTAGGACTAGCGGCTACAATGAGCAGTTCTTC. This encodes CASSSPQVRTSGYNEQFF.

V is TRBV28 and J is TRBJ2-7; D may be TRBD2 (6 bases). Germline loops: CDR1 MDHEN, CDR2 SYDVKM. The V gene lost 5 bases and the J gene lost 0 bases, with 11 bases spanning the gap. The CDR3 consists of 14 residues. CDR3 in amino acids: CASSAGLISYEQYF. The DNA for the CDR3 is TGTGCCAGCAGTGCGGGGCTGATCTCCTACGAGCAGTACTTC.

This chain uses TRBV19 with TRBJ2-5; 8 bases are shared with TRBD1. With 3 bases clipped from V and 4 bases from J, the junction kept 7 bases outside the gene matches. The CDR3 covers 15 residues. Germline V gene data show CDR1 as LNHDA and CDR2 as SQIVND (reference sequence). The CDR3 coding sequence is TGTGCCAGTAGTATCGGGACAGGAAGGGGAGAGACCCAGTACTTC. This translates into CASSIGTGRGETQYF. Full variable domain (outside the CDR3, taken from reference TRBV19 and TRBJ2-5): DGGITQSPKYLFRKEGQNVTLSCEQNLNHDAMYWYRQDPGQGLRLIYYSQIVNDFQKGDIAEGYSVSREKKESFPLTVTSAQKNPTAFYLCASSIGTGRGETQYFGPGTRLLVL.

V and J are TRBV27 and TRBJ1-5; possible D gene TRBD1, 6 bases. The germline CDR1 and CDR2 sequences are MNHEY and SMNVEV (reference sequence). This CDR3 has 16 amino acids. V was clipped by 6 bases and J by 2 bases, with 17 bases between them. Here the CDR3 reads CASSSGEFRGNQPQHF. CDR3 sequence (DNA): TGTGCCAGCAGCTCAGGGGAATTTAGGGGCAATCAGCCCCAGCATTTT.

The chain's CDR3 is CASSQTSGDPYEQYF. CDR3 in DNA: TGTGCCAGCAGCCAGACTAGCGGAGACCCCTACGAGCAGTACTTC. This sequence joins TRBV4-2 and TRBJ2-7; 9 bases match TRBD2. J gave up 2 bases and V 3 bases, and 5 bases lay outside the gene matches. The V gene's germline CDR1 is LGHNA and CDR2 YNFKEQ. The CDR3 spans 15 residues.

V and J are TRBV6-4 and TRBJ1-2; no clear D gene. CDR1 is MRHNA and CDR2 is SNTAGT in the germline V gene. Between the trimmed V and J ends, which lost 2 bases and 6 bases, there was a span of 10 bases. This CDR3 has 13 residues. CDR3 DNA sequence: TGTGCCAGCAGTGACACGGTCGGGGATGGCTACACCTTC. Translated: CASSDTVGDGYTF.

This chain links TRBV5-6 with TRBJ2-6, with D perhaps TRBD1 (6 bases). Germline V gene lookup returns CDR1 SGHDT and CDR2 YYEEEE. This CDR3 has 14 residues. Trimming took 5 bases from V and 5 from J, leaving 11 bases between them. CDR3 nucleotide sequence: TGTGCCAGCAGAGCAGGGGTGCGGGCCAACGTCCTGACTTTC. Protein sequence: CASRAGVRANVLTF.

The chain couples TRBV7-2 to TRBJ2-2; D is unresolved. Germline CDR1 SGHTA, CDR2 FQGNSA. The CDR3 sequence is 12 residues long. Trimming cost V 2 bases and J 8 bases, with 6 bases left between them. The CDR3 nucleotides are TGTGCCAGCAGCTTATATCCTGGGGAGCTGTTTTTT. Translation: CASSLYPGELFF.

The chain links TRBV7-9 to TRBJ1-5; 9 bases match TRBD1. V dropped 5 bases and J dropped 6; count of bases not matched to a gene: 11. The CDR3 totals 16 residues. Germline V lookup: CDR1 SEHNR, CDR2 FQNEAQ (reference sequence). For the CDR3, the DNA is TGTGCCAGCAGCCTCGCCGGACAGGGGTTAGGTCAGCCCCAGCATTTT. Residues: CASSLAGQGLGQPQHF.

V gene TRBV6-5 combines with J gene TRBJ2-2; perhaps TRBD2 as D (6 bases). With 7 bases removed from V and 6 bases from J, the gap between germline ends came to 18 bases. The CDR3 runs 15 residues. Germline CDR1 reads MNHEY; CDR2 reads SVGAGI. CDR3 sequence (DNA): TGTGCCAGCAAAGGGTACGGCGGGGCGTCCGGGGAGCTGTTTTTT. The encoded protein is CASKGYGGASGELFF.

CDR3 loop: CASSLTPPYGYTF. The CDR3 bases are TGTGCCAGCAGTCTGACACCTCCGTATGGCTACACCTTC. This chain connects TRBV28 to TRBJ1-2, with D unclear. V lost 5 bases to trimming and J lost 5 bases, with 12 bases between them. This CDR3 has 13 residues. Germline CDR1 and CDR2: MDHEN and SYDVKM.

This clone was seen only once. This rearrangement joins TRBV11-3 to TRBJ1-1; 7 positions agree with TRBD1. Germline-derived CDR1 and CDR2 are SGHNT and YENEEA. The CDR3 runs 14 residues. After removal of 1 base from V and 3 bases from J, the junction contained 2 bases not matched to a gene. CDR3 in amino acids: CASSLGQGDTEAFF. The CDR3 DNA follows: TGTGCCAGCAGCTTAGGTCAGGGGGACACTGAAGCTTTCTTT. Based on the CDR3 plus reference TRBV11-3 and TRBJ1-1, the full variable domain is EAGVVQSPRYKIIEKKQPVAFWCNPISGHNTLYWYLQNLGQGPELLIRYENEEAVDDSQLPKDRFSAERLKGVDSTLKIQPAELGDSAVYLCASSLGQGDTEAFFGQGTRLTVV.

This chain's CDR3 is CASSKARTAYNEQFF. The CDR3 coding sequence is TGTGCCAGCAGCAAAGCCCGGACAGCTTACAATGAGCAGTTCTTC. The chain couples TRBV21-1 to TRBJ2-1; TRBD1 is taken as the D call from the table, unchecked against the DNA. TRBV21-1 is a pseudogene segment. The CDR3 has 15 amino acids.

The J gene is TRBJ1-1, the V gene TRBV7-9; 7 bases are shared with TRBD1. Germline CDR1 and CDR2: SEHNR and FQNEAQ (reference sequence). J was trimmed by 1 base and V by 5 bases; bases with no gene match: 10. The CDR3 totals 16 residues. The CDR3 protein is CASSPRSGQRNTEAFF. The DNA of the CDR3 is TGTGCCAGCAGCCCCCGATCGGGACAGCGGAACACTGAAGCTTTCTTT.

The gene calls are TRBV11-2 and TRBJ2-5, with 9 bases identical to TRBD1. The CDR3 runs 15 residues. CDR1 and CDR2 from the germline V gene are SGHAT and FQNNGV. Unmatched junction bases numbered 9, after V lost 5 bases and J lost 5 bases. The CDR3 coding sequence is TGTGCCAGCAGCCCCAAACAGGGGGCTAGTGAGACCCAGTACTTC. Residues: CASSPKQGASETQYF.

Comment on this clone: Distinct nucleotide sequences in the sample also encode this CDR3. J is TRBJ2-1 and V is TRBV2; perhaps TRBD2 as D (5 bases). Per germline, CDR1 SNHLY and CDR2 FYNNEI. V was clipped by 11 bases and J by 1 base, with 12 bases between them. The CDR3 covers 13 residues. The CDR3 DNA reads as TGTGCCTCGGGCGGAGGTTCCTACAATGAGCAGTTCTTC. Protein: CASGGGSYNEQFF. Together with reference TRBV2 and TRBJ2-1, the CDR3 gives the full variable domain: EPEVTQTPSHQVTQMGQEVILRCVPISNHLYFYWYRQILGQKVEFLVSFYNNEISEKSEIFDDQFSVERPDGSNFTLKIRSTKLEDSAMYFCASGGGSYNEQFFGPGTRLTVL.

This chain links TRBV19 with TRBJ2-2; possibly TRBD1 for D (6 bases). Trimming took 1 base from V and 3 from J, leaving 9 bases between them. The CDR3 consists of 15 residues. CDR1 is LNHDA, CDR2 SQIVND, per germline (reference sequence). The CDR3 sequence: CASSIGDIYTGELFF. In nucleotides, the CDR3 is TGTGCCAGTAGTATAGGGGACATTTACACCGGGGAGCTGTTTTTT.

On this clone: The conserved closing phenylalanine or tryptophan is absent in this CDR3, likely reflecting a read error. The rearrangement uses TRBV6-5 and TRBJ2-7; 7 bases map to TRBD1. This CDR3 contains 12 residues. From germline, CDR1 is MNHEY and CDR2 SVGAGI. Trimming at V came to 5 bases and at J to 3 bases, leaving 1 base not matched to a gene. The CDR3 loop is CASSRQGYEQYL. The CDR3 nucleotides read TGTGCCAGCAGTCGACAGGGCTACGAGCAGTACCTC.

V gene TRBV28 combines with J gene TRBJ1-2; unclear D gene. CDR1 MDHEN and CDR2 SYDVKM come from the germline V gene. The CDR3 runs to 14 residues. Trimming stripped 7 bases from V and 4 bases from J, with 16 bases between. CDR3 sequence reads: CASTGPPPLYGYTF. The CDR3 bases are TGTGCCAGCACTGGGCCGCCTCCCCTCTATGGCTACACCTTC.

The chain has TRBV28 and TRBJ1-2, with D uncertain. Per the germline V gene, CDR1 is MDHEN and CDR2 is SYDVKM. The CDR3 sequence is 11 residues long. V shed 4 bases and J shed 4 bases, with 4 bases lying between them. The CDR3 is CASSSGYGYTF. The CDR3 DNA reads TGTGCCAGCAGTTCGGGCTATGGCTACACCTTC.

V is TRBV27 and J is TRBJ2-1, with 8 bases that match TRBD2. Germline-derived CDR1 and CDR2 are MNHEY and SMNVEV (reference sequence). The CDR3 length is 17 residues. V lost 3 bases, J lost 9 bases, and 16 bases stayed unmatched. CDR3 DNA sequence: TGTGCCAGCAGTTTCAGCAGGACTAGCAGGCCCCAAGGTGAGCAGTTCTTC. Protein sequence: CASSFSRTSRPQGEQFF.

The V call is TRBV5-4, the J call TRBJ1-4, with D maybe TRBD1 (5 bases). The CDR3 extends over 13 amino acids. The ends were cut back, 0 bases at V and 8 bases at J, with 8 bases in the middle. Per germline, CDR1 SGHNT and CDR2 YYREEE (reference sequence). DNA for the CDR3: TGTGCCAGCAGCTTGGACAGGAAGGAAAAACTGTTTTTT. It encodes CASSLDRKEKLFF. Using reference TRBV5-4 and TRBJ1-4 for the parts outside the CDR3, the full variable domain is ETGVTQSPTHLIKTRGQQVTLRCSSQSGHNTVSWYQQALGQGPQFIFQYYREEENGRGNFPPRFSGLQFPNYSSELNVNALELDDSALYLCASSLDRKEKLFFGSGTQLSVL.

CDR3 protein: CASSLWEREDNEQFF. The CDR3 nucleotides are TGTGCCAGCAGTTTATGGGAGCGAGAAGACAATGAGCAGTTCTTC. The chain couples TRBV27 to TRBJ2-1, with TRBD2 as a possible D gene (5 bases). This CDR3 is built from 15 residues. In germline, CDR1 is MNHEY, CDR2 SMNVEV (reference sequence). Trimming took off 1 base at V and 5 bases at J, with 12 bases between the two ends.

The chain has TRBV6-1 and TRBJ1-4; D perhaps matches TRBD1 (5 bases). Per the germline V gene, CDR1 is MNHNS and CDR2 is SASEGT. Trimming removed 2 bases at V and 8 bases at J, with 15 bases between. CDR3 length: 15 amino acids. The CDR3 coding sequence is TGTGCCAGCAGTGAAAGGGGTTGGGTCGGGGAAAAACTGTTTTTT. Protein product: CASSERGWVGEKLFF.

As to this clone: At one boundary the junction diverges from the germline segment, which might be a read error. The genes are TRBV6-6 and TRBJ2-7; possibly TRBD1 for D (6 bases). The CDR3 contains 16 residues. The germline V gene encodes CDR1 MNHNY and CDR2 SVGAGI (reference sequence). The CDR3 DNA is TGTGCCAGCAGTTACCGGACCCGGGACACAAGGGACGAGCAGCACTTC. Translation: CASSYRTRDTRDEQHF.

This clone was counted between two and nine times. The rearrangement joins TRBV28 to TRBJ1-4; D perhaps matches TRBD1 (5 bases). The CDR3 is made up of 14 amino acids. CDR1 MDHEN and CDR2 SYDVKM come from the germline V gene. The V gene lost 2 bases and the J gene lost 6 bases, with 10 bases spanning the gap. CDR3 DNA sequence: TGTGCCAGCAGTTTAGATGGGGCTGATGAAAAACTGTTTTTT. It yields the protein CASSLDGADEKLFF. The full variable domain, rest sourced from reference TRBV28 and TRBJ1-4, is DVKVTQSSRYLVKRTGEKVFLECVQDMDHENMFWYRQDPGLGLRLIYFSYDVKMKEKGDIPEGYSVSREKKERFSLILESASTNQTSMYLCASSLDGADEKLFFGSGTQLSVL.